The rows below give T cell receptor beta chains drawn from one sample of a study of OX40 agonist ivuxolimab in advanced cancers. Profiling relied on immunoSEQ multiplex PCR, and the TCRdb table lists in-frame clones only, not all of them. In the table there are tens of thousands of clones, 75% to 90% of which are singletons. This specimen was CD4+ or CD8+ T cells sorted from blood, taken in a trial of the OX40 agonist ivuxolimab. Receptor source: an adult with an advanced solid tumor such as melanoma, head and neck, liver or kidney cancer. Each CDR3 is given with its conserved first and last residue. A D gene is named only where the DNA matches it firmly. For some rows the clone size is stated as once, few or many, or as a class when expanded; others skip it.

size,J,D,V,DNA,CDR3
-,TRBJ1-1,TRBD1,TRBV4-1,TGCGCCAGCAGCCAAGAAGCACAGGGGACAGAAGCTTTCTTT,CASSQEAQGTEAFF
-,TRBJ2-7,-,TRBV14,TGTGCCAGCAGCTTGGGGGGCCAGGAAGAGGACGAGCAGTACTTC,CASSLGGQEEDEQYF
-,TRBJ2-7,TRBD1,TRBV6-6,TGTGCCAGCAGAAAGACCGGGACAGGCAACGAGCAGTACTTC,CASRKTGTGNEQYF
-,TRBJ2-2,-,TRBV15,TGTGCCACCAGCAGAGGGGGGCGGAACACCGGGGAGCTGTTTTTT,CATSRGGRNTGELFF
-,TRBJ1-2,-,TRBV6-1,TGTGCCAGCAGTGAAGCGGGTCAGGGCGGCTATGGCTACACCTTC,CASSEAGQGGYGYTF
-,TRBJ1-1,-,TRBV29-1,TGCAGCGTTGTCTGGGGAACTGAAGCTTTCTTT,CSVVWGTEAFF
-,TRBJ2-4,-,TRBV18,TGTGCCAGCTCCCCACTGGGGAAAAACATTCAGTACTTC,CASSPLGKNIQYF
-,TRBJ1-4,-,TRBV14,TGTGCCAGCAGCCGACAGCTAGGAGAAAAACTGTTTTTT,CASSRQLGEKLFF
-,TRBJ1-1,TRBD1,TRBV6-1,TGTGCCAGCAGCCTAACAGGGGTTACTGAAGCTTTCTTT,CASSLTGVTEAFF
once,TRBJ2-1,-,TRBV15,TGTGCCACCAGCAGAGCCGGGCCGGCAGGGAATGAGCAGTTCTTC,CATSRAGPAGNEQFF
once,TRBJ1-5,-,TRBV2,TGTGCCAGCAGTCTTGGACAGACTAGCAATCAGCCCCAGCATTTT,CASSLGQTSNQPQHF
-,TRBJ1-1,TRBD1,TRBV5-1,TGCGCCAGCAGGCCAACAGGGGGAAACACTGAAGCTTTCTTT,CASRPTGGNTEAFF
-,TRBJ1-5,TRBD1,TRBV27,TGTGCCAGCAGTTTATCAGAACAGGGGGCGGTTCAGCCCCAGCATTTT,CASSLSEQGAVQPQHF
-,TRBJ2-3,TRBD2,TRBV27,TGTGCCAGCAGTCCTCGACTAGCGACACGCACAGATACGCAGTATTTT,CASSPRLATRTDTQYF
-,TRBJ2-7,TRBD2,TRBV10-1,TGCGCCAGCACTCCGGGGGGGGCAGGGGAGAAATTCGAGCAGTACTTC,CASTPGGAGEKFEQYF
-,TRBJ2-1,-,TRBV27,TGTGCCAGCAGTTTTAGGTGGGTACCCAGCTACAATGAGCAGTTCTTC,CASSFRWVPSYNEQFF
-,TRBJ2-3,-,TRBV18,TGTGCCAGCTCACCAGGGATTTCCAGAGATACGCAGTATTTT,CASSPGISRDTQYF
-,TRBJ1-6,-,TRBV2,TGTGCCAGTCGAAAAGGGGCGGGGGGTTCACCCCTCCACTTT,CASRKGAGGSPLHF
-,TRBJ1-4,-,TRBV6-6,TGTGCCAGCAGTTACGGCGCAGGTCTTGAAAAACTGTTTTTT,CASSYGAGLEKLFF
-,TRBJ1-3,-,TRBV2,TGTGCCAGCAGTAAAGGGACCGTTGGAAACACCATATATTTT,CASSKGTVGNTIYF
-,TRBJ1-2,TRBD1,TRBV5-4,TGTGCCAGCAGCTTGGCCGGGGGGACAGGGTTTGGCTACACCTTC,CASSLAGGTGFGYTF
few,TRBJ1-5,-,TRBV5-1,TGCGCCAGCAGCTTGGGACACAATAGCAATCAGCCCCAGCATTTT,CASSLGHNSNQPQHF
once,TRBJ2-2,-,TRBV28,TGTGCCAGCAGTTCTGGCGCCTTAGGGGCCGGGGAGCTGTTTTTT,CASSSGALGAGELFF
-,TRBJ1-5,TRBD1,TRBV7-6,TGTGCCAGCAGCTCGACAGGGGGCCAAGGGGCCCAGCATTTT,CASSSTGGQGAQHF
few,TRBJ2-7,TRBD1,TRBV11-2,TGTGCCAGCAGCTTAGGGACAGGCTCCTACGAGCAGTACTTC,CASSLGTGSYEQYF
-,TRBJ1-2,-,TRBV7-8,TGTGCCAGCAGCCCCGTCCACCGCTCGGCTAACTATGGCTACACCTTC,CASSPVHRSANYGYTF
-,TRBJ2-1,-,TRBV11-2,TGTGCCAGCAGTGAGTGGCAGTCCTACAATGAGCAGTTCTTC,CASSEWQSYNEQFF
-,TRBJ2-7,-,TRBV28,TGTGCCAGCAGTTCCCCCTCTATCCGGATTTCCTACGAGCAGTACTTC,CASSSPSIRISYEQYF
-,TRBJ2-1,TRBD2,TRBV19,TGTGCCAGTAGTATAGGCGGGAGGACCTACAATGAGCAGTTCTTC,CASSIGGRTYNEQFF
-,TRBJ1-1,-,TRBV11-3,TGTGCCAGCAGCTTAGCGAAGACAGTGAACACTGAAGCTTTCTTT,CASSLAKTVNTEAFF
-,TRBJ1-5,-,TRBV2,TGTGCCAGCATCGGAGGGTTGGGGCAGCCCCAGCATTTT,CASIGGLGQPQHF
-,TRBJ2-6,TRBD2,TRBV7-2,TGTGCCAGCAGCTTTGGTAGGCCTAGCGGGATAGCTGGGGCCAACGTCCTGACTTTC,CASSFGRPSGIAGANVLTF
-,TRBJ2-2,-,TRBV5-1,TGCGCCAGCAGCTTGGTGGCCGGAGTAGGTACCGGGGAGCTGTTTTTT,CASSLVAGVGTGELFF
-,TRBJ1-4,-,TRBV28,TGTGCCAGCGGTGGAGGGCGTACTAATGAAAAACTGTTTTTT,CASGGGRTNEKLFF
-,TRBJ2-7,TRBD1,TRBV19,TGTGCCAGTAGTAGCGGACAGGGGAGTACCTACGAGCAGTACTTC,CASSSGQGSTYEQYF